The 12 T cell receptor beta chains reported below all come from one sample, sequenced in a study of blood T cells in healthy people across ages. Primers used in a second PCR of about 7 to 12 cycles were a sample-barcoded 5' primer and a J-beta primer mix. MiXCR, run by TCRdb on the 5' RACE reads, gives a single entry per CDR3 protein. The data contain roughly 500,000 distinct CDR3 sequences, approximately 25% of them singletons. Sequences were obtained from blood. The receptor set was obtained from a woman in her seventies in good health.

The genes are TRBV4-1 and TRBJ2-5; 8 bases fit TRBD1. The DNA matches TRBJ2-7 better at its end, which makes the J call doubtful. Looked up from germline, CDR1 is MGHRA and CDR2 is YSYEKL. This CDR3 has 15 amino acids. CDR3 residues: CASSQERGQDYEQYF. CDR3 coding DNA: TGCGCCAGCAGCCAAGAAAGGGGACAGGACTACGAGCAGTACTTC.

This clonotype has just a few counts. The V and J genes are TRBV9 and TRBJ1-2, with D unclear. The germline V and J ends were trimmed by 0 bases and 8 bases, with 11 bases remaining between them. The CDR3 has 13 residues. In germline, CDR1 is SGDLS, CDR2 YYNGEE. This CDR3 reads CASSVGGAGGYTF. CDR3 in DNA: TGTGCCAGCAGCGTAGGGGGTGCGGGCGGCTACACCTTC.

The V and J genes are TRBV5-1 and TRBJ1-1; 7 bases are shared with TRBD1. Trimming took 2 bases from V and 4 from J; bases not matched to a gene: 8. The CDR3 has 15 amino acids. Germline V gene sequence: CDR1 SGHRS, CDR2 YFSETQ. The CDR3 bases are TGCGCCAGCAGCTTAAACGGACAGGATGGCACTGAAGCTTTCTTT. Protein product: CASSLNGQDGTEAFF.

At least ten counts were recorded for this clonotype. This chain joins TRBV2 and TRBJ2-7; no reliable D call. V shed 4 bases and J shed 1 base, with 2 bases lying between them. The CDR3 runs 11 residues. In germline, CDR1 is SNHLY, CDR2 FYNNEI. The CDR3 is CASSGSYEQYF. CDR3 coding DNA: TGTGCCAGCAGTGGGTCCTACGAGCAGTACTTC.

This chain uses TRBV3-1 with TRBJ1-3, with D tentatively TRBD1 (5 bases). The CDR3 extends over 15 amino acids. CDR1 and CDR2 (germline): LGHDT, YNNKEL (reference sequence). The V gene lost 1 base and the J gene lost 2 bases, with 9 bases spanning the gap. CDR3 sequence: CASSQGGQAGNTIYF. In DNA, the CDR3 is TGTGCCAGCAGCCAAGGTGGACAAGCTGGAAACACCATATATTTT.

This clonotype was found many times. The V gene is TRBV6-2 or TRBV6-3, the J gene TRBJ2-4; possible D gene TRBD1, 6 bases. The germline V and J ends were trimmed by 10 bases and 6 bases, with 13 bases remaining between them. Germline-derived CDR1 and CDR2 are MNHEY and SVGEGT. The CDR3 is 12 residues long. CDR3 sequence (DNA): TGTGCCACCGGGACATCGGGAAACATTCAGTACTTC. It translates to CATGTSGNIQYF.

This rearrangement joins TRBV9 to TRBJ1-6, with D unresolved. V lost 0 bases and J lost 7, with 8 bases in between. This CDR3 contains 14 residues. Germline values: CDR1 SGDLS, CDR2 YYNGEE. The CDR3 loop is CASSVDYRNSPLHF. The CDR3 DNA follows: TGTGCCAGCAGCGTAGATTACAGAAATTCACCCCTCCACTTT.

The chain carries TRBV5-6 and TRBJ2-7; D gene uncertain. The V end lost 0 bases, the J end lost 2 bases, and 15 bases lay between the germline ends. CDR1 and CDR2 from the germline V gene are SGHDT and YYEEEE. The CDR3 contains 16 residues. The DNA of the CDR3 is TGTGCCAGCAGCTTGGCCACTTTACAGAAGACCTACGAGCAGTACTTC. Amino acids: CASSLATLQKTYEQYF. Filled out from reference TRBV5-6 and TRBJ2-7, the complete variable domain reads DAGVTQSPTHLIKTRGQQVTLRCSPKSGHDTVSWYQQALGQGPQFIFQYYEEEERQRGNFPDRFSGHQFPNYSSELNVNALLLGDSALYLCASSLATLQKTYEQYFGPGTRLTVT.

V is TRBV6-2 or TRBV6-3 and J is TRBJ2-7; no clear D gene. The germline V gene has CDR1 MNHEY and CDR2 SVGEGT. The V end was cut by 4 bases, the J end by 5 bases, with 6 bases between. This CDR3 spans 11 amino acids. For the CDR3, the DNA is TGTGCCAGCAGTTCCTCGCACGAGCAGTACTTC. It is translated as CASSSSHEQYF.

This clonotype has a handful of counts. The chain uses TRBV14 and TRBJ2-1; D is undetermined. Looked up from germline, CDR1 is SGHDN and CDR2 is FVKESK. The V gene lost 0 bases and the J gene lost 3 bases, with 6 bases spanning the gap. This CDR3 has 14 amino acids. The CDR3 DNA follows: TGTGCCAGCAGCCAAGAGAGCTTCTACAATGAGCAGTTCTTC. Residues: CASSQESFYNEQFF.

This clonotype has only a few counts. The chain uses TRBV12-3 or TRBV12-4 and TRBJ1-4, with TRBD1 matching over 9 bases. The V and J ends lost 6 bases and 4 bases, in that order; junction bases with no gene match: 9. The CDR3 extends over 16 amino acids. The CDR3 sequence is CASRPTGGFGNEKLFF. As DNA, the CDR3 is TGTGCCAGCAGACCGACAGGGGGGTTCGGTAATGAAAAACTGTTTTTT.

This rearrangement joins TRBV3-1 to TRBJ2-5; tentatively, D is TRBD2 (7 bases). The CDR3 is 15 residues long. The germline V gene encodes CDR1 LGHDT and CDR2 YNNKEL (reference sequence). Trimming removed 1 base from V and 4 bases from J, with 13 bases in between. The CDR3 region is CASSQGAGEGETQYF. The CDR3 DNA reads TGTGCCAGCAGCCAAGGGGCAGGGGAGGGAGAGACCCAGTACTTC.